A single sample gave rise to the 2 T cell receptor beta chains below, sequenced in a study of a mutant IDH1 vaccine in newly diagnosed glioma. The assay was immunoSEQ multiplex PCR, and TCRdb's table has in-frame clones only and misses some. This table holds tens of thousands of clones, 83% found once. Stated time point: baseline, week 1 (first vaccination visit). The treatment denotes: pre-vaccination baseline after standard-of-care therapy. Sequenced here: PBMCs, sampled from a glioma patient treated with radiotherapy, temozolomide or both. The receptor set was obtained from a woman in her forties or fifties with glioma.

The chain joins TRBV7-2 to TRBJ2-7; 7 bases are a match to TRBD2. Germline lookup yields CDR1 SGHTA and CDR2 FQGNSA. The V gene end was trimmed by 5 bases and the J gene end by 2 bases; junction bases not matched to a gene: 12. The CDR3 has 16 amino acids. CDR3 in DNA: TGTGCCAGCAGCCCAACCCCTTGGGGGGGAACCTACGAGCAGTACTTC. Translated: CASSPTPWGGTYEQYF.

In this sample, this clone turned up once. The genes are TRBV4-1 and TRBJ2-1; D is perhaps TRBD2 (5 bases). Germline loops: CDR1 MGHRA, CDR2 YSYEKL. V was cut by 0 bases and J by 1 base, with 10 bases left in between. The CDR3 consists of 16 residues. The CDR3 reads CASSQDPPGSYNEQFF. The CDR3 coding sequence is TGCGCCAGCAGCCAAGACCCCCCGGGATCCTACAATGAGCAGTTCTTC.